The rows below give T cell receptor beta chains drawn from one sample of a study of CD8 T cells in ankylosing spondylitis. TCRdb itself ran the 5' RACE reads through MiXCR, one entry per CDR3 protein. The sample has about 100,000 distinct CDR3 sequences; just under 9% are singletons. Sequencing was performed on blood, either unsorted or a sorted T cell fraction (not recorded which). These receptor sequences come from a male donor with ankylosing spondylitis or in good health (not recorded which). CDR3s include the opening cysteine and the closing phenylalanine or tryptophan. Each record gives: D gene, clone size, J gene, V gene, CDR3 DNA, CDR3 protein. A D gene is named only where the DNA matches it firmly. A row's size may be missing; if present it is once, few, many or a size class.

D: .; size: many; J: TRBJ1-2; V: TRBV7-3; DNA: TGTGCCAGCAGTCTGGGCGGGGACCATGGCTACACCTTC; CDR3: CASSLGGDHGYTF
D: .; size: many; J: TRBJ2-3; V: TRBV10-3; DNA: TGTGCCATCTCGGATTCAGATACGCAGTATTTT; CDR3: CAISDSDTQYF
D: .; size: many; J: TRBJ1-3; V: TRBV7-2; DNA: TGTGCCAGCAGCCTATACAGTACTTCTGGAAACACCATATATTTT; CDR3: CASSLYSTSGNTIYF
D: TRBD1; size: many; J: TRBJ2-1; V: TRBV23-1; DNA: TGCGCCAGCAGGCCTCCCTGGGACAGGAGCTCCTACAATGAGCAGTTCTTC; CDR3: CASRPPWDRSSYNEQFF
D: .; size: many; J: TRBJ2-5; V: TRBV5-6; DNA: TGTGCCAGCAGCCGCGACACCAGGACCCACGTACAGACCCAGTACTTC; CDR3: CASSRDTRTHVQTQYF
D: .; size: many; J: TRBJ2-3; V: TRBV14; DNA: TGTGCCAGCAGCCAACCGATGGGGGGGCGCACAGATACGCAGTATTTT; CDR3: CASSQPMGGRTDTQYF
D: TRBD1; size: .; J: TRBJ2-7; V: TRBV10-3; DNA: TGTGCCATCAGTGATAGACAGGGATTCCACGAGCAGTACTTC; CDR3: CAISDRQGFHEQYF
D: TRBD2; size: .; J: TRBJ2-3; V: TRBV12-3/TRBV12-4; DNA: TGTGCCAGCAAAGGGAGGGCCACAGATACGCAGTATTTT; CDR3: CASKGRATDTQYF
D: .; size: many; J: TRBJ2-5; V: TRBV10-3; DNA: TGTGCCATCAGTGCGGACCTCGGGGAGACCCAGTACTTC; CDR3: CAISADLGETQYF
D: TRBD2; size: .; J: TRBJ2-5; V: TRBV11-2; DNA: TGTGCCAGCAGCTCCGGGACTAGCGTATTCTTAGCCTTC; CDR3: CASSSGTSVFLAF
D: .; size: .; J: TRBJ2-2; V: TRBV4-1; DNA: TGCGCCAGCAGCCAAGATCCCTCGGCCGGGGAGCTGTTTTTT; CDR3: CASSQDPSAGELFF
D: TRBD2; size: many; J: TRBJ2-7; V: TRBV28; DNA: TGTGCCAGCAGTTTAAGGCCCGGACTAGCGGGATCTTACGAGCAGTACTTC; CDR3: CASSLRPGLAGSYEQYF
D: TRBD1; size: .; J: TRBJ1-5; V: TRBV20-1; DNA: TGCAGTGCTAGAGGGACAGGGGGCATTCAGCCCCAGCATTTT; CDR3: CSARGTGGIQPQHF
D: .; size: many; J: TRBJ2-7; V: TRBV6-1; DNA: TGTGCCAGCAGTGAAGCTGGACTCCAGGCCTACGAGCAGTACTTC; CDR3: CASSEAGLQAYEQYF
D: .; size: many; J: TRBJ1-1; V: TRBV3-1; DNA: TGTGCCAGCACCCGGACAGAGAACACTGAAGCTTTCTTT; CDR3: CASTRTENTEAFF
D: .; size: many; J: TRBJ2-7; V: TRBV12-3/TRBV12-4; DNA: TGTGCCAGCAGGACCGGGACCTCCTACGAGCAGTACTTC; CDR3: CASRTGTSYEQYF
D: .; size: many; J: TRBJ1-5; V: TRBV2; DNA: TGTGCCAGCAGTGGCACAGGGAACAATCAGCCCCAGCATTTT; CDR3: CASSGTGNNQPQHF
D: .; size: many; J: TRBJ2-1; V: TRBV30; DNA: TGTGCCTGGAGTATGCGGGTCTCCAATGAGCAGTTCTTC; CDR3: CAWSMRVSNEQFF
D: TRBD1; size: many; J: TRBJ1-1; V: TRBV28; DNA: TGTGCCAGCACCCTCCGGGACAGGGGTTTAAAGACTGAAGCTTTCTTT; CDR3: CASTLRDRGLKTEAFF
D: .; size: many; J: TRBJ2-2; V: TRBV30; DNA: TGTGCCTGGAATCTACTCAACACCGGGGAGCTGTTTTTT; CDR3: CAWNLLNTGELFF
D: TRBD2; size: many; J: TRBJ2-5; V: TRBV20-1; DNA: TGCAGTGCTAGAGATGCCAGCGGGGATCAGGAGACCCAGTACTTC; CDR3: CSARDASGDQETQYF
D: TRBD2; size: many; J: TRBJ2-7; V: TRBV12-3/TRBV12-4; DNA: TGTGCCAGCAGTTTAGCGCGGGGGGTCGAGTACTTC; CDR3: CASSLARGVEYF
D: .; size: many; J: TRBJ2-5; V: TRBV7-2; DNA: TGTGCCAGCAGCTTAGCAGTCAGAGAGACCCAGTACTTC; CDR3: CASSLAVRETQYF
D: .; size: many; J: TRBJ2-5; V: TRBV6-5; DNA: TGTGCCAGCAGTTCCGTCCGGACAGAGTACCAAGAGACCCAGTACTTC; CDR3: CASSSVRTEYQETQYF
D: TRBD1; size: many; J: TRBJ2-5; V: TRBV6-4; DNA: TGTGCCAGCAGCAGTAACAGGGGTGAGACCCAGTACTTC; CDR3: CASSSNRGETQYF
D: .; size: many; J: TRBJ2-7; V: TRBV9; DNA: TGTGCCAGCAGCGTAGGTCTAGGAATCTACGAGCAGTACTTC; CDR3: CASSVGLGIYEQYF